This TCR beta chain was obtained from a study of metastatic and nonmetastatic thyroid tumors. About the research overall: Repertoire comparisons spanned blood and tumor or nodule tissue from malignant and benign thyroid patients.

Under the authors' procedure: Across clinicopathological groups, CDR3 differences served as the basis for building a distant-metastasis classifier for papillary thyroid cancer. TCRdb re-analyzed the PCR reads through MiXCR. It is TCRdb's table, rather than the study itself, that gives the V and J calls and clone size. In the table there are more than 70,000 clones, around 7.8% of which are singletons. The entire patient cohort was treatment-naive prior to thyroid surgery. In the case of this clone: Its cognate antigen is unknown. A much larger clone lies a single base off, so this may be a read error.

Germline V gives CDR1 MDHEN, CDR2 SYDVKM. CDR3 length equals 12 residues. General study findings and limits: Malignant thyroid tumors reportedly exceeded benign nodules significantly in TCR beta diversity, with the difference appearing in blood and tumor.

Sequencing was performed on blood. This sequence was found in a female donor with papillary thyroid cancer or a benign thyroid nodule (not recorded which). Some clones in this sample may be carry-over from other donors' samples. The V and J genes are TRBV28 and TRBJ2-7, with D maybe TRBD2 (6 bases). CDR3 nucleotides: TGTGCCGGCAGTTTACTGCTAGCGGAGCAGTACTTC. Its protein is CAGSLLLAEQYF.